These 16 T cell receptor beta chains originate from one sample sequenced in a study of OX40 agonist ivuxolimab in advanced cancers. This table comes from immunoSEQ multiplex PCR, and its TCRdb copy is limited to in-frame clones, with some not included. The data show more than 70,000 clones, approximately 85% seen once. The sample consisted of CD4+ or CD8+ T cells sorted from blood, taken in a trial of the OX40 agonist ivuxolimab. The receptors derive from an adult with an advanced solid tumor such as melanoma, head and neck, liver or kidney cancer.

The chain links TRBV18 to TRBJ2-7; D call uncertain. Germline V gives CDR1 KGHSH, CDR2 LQKENI. Between the trimmed V and J ends, which lost 2 bases and 2 bases, there was a span of 19 bases. The CDR3 contains 17 residues. CDR3 amino acids: CASSPNPTYPPAYEQYF. The CDR3, as DNA: TGTGCCAGCTCACCAAATCCGACTTACCCACCCGCCTACGAGCAGTACTTC.

The chain uses TRBV5-1 and TRBJ2-7; TRBD2 matches 9 bases. The V segment lost 4 bases and the J segment 6 bases; nucleotides outside the gene matches: 11. Germline V CDR1 and CDR2: SGHRS, YFSETQ. The CDR3 is 15 amino acids. The CDR3 sequence is CASSPARSGSSEQYF. CDR3 nucleotide sequence: TGCGCCAGCAGCCCCGCGCGTAGCGGGAGTTCCGAGCAGTACTTC. Based on the CDR3 plus reference TRBV5-1 and TRBJ2-7, the full variable domain is KAGVTQTPRYLIKTRGQQVTLSCSPISGHRSVSWYQQTPGQGLQFLFEYFSETQRNKGNFPGRFSGRQFSNSRSEMNVSTLELGDSALYLCASSPARSGSSEQYFGPGTRLTVT.

This clone was detected only a few times. The chain carries TRBV14 and TRBJ1-2, with D uncertain. CDR1 is SGHDN and CDR2 is FVKESK in the germline V gene. This CDR3 region has 13 residues. Trimming left V 3 bases short and J 4 bases short, with 9 bases between. The CDR3 spells CASSHGPTYGYTF. In nucleotides, the CDR3 is TGTGCCAGCAGCCATGGACCCACCTATGGCTACACCTTC.

The chain joins TRBV6-1 to TRBJ2-5; 8 bases agree with TRBD2. J was trimmed by 4 bases and V by 1 base; bases with no gene match: 11. This CDR3 comprises 17 residues. CDR1 MNHNS and CDR2 SASEGT come from the germline V gene. The CDR3 sequence is CASSEVHTGAGGETQYF. The CDR3 region has the DNA TGTGCCAGCAGTGAAGTCCACACCGGGGCGGGAGGAGAGACCCAGTACTTC.

The gene calls are TRBV7-9 and TRBJ2-3; 7 positions match TRBD1. CDR3 length: 19 amino acids. From germline, CDR1 is SEHNR and CDR2 FQNEAQ (reference sequence). After removal of 1 base from V and 3 bases from J, the junction contained 16 bases not matched to a gene. The CDR3 DNA sequence: TGTGCCAGCAGCTTAGTTAGGTCCCCCTCAGGGGGTGGTACAGATACGCAGTATTTT. Its translation is CASSLVRSPSGGGTDTQYF.

V gene TRBV15 combines with J gene TRBJ1-6; 7 positions agree with TRBD1. V shed 1 base, J shed 5 bases, and the junction held 2 bases outside the gene matches. The CDR3 is 15 amino acids. Germline loops: CDR1 LNHNV, CDR2 YYDKDF (reference sequence). The CDR3, as DNA: TGTGCCACCAGCAGAGCCACAGGGGATAATTCACCCCTCCACTTT. Protein sequence: CATSRATGDNSPLHF.

The genes are TRBV9 and TRBJ1-2; D is unclear. Deletions cut 0 bases from V and 8 bases from J, with 14 bases between. Germline V gene lookup returns CDR1 SGDLS and CDR2 YYNGEE. The CDR3 length is 14 residues. The CDR3 reads CASSVEGRSGGYTF. CDR3 coding DNA: TGTGCCAGCAGCGTAGAAGGCAGAAGCGGGGGCTACACCTTC. Full variable domain (missing parts from reference TRBV9 and TRBJ1-2): DSGVTQTPKHLITATGQRVTLRCSPRSGDLSVYWYQQSLDQGLQFLIQYYNGEERAKGNILERFSAQQFPDLHSELNLSSLELGDSALYFCASSVEGRSGGYTFGSGTRLTVV.

In its sample, this clone was seen once. This specimen includes other DNA sequences encoding the same CDR3. J is TRBJ2-2 and V is TRBV18; D not resolved. Germline V gene data show CDR1 as KGHSH and CDR2 as LQKENI. The CDR3 is made up of 14 amino acids. Trimming took off 3 bases at V and 4 bases at J, with 9 bases between the two ends. CDR3 residues: CASSPGQTTGELFF. DNA of the CDR3: TGTGCCAGCTCACCTGGGCAAACCACCGGGGAGCTGTTTTTT.

The rearrangement uses TRBV11-2 and TRBJ2-1, with 9 bases fitting TRBD2. In germline, CDR1 is SGHAT, CDR2 FQNNGV. The CDR3 sequence is 15 residues long. The J segment lost 6 bases and the V segment lost 6 bases, leaving 9 bases of the junction unmatched. CDR3 bases: TGTGCCAGCAGAGGTGGCGGGAGGGCTTCCAATGAGCAGTTCTTC. It codes for CASRGGGRASNEQFF. The full variable domain, its missing parts supplied by reference TRBV11-2 and TRBJ2-1, is EAGVAQSPRYKIIEKRQSVAFWCNPISGHATLYWYQQILGQGPKLLIQFQNNGVVDDSQLPKDRFSAERLKGVDSTLKIQPAKLEDSAVYLCASRGGGRASNEQFFGPGTRLTVL.

The rearrangement uses TRBV7-9 and TRBJ2-5, with 7 bases matching TRBD2. The CDR3 runs to 14 residues. V was pared by 2 bases and J by 6 bases, with 6 bases of the junction left unmatched. Germline V gives CDR1 SEHNR, CDR2 FQNEAQ (reference sequence). The CDR3 bases are TGTGCCAGCAGCTTATTGGCGGGAGAAAAGACCCAGTACTTC. Translating gives CASSLLAGEKTQYF.

The V and J genes are TRBV2 and TRBJ2-7; no clear D gene. The CDR3 loop spans 13 amino acids. Germline loops: CDR1 SNHLY, CDR2 FYNNEI. Trimming pared 5 bases from V and 6 bases from J, leaving 14 bases between. The CDR3, as DNA: TGTGCCAGCAGTTTTACTCGACTCCTCGAGCAGTACTTC. Residues: CASSFTRLLEQYF.

The chain links TRBV19 to TRBJ2-2; D is tentatively TRBD1 or TRBD2 (6 bases each). The CDR3 length is 16 residues. With 3 bases removed from V and 1 base from J, the gap between germline ends came to 12 bases. CDR1 is LNHDA, CDR2 SQIVND, per germline (reference sequence). The CDR3, as DNA: TGTGCCAGTAGTATGGGGCGGGGACAGAACACCGGGGAGCTGTTTTTT. Its translation: CASSMGRGQNTGELFF.

This clone was observed a handful of times. The V call is TRBV5-1, the J call TRBJ2-3, with 7 positions matching TRBD2. The V and J ends lost 6 bases and 1 base, in that order; junction bases with no gene match: 5. The CDR3 contains 14 residues. Germline V lookup: CDR1 SGHRS, CDR2 YFSETQ. Here the CDR3 DNA reads TGCGCCAGCATCGACGCGGGAGGCACAGATACGCAGTATTTT. This codes for CASIDAGGTDTQYF.

The chain joins TRBV9 to TRBJ1-2; no firm D call. The CDR3 loop spans 14 amino acids. Germline V gene lookup returns CDR1 SGDLS and CDR2 YYNGEE. With 0 bases removed from V and 5 bases from J, the gap between germline ends came to 11 bases. CDR3 nucleotide sequence: TGTGCCAGCAGCGTAGGATCGAGGGTTTATGGCTACACCTTC. It is translated as CASSVGSRVYGYTF.

The chain employs TRBV18 and TRBJ1-3; D call uncertain. The CDR3 runs 11 residues. V lost 8 bases, J lost 0 bases, and 2 bases lay in between. Germline V gene lookup returns CDR1 KGHSH and CDR2 LQKENI. CDR3: CASRSGNTIYF. The CDR3 nucleotides are TGTGCCAGCCGCTCTGGAAACACCATATATTTT.

The gene calls are TRBV29-1 and TRBJ2-5; TRBD2 matches at 7 bases. The length of the CDR3 is 14 residues. In germline, CDR1 is SQVTM, CDR2 ANQGSEA. V lost 7 bases and J lost 2; bases outside the gene matches: 10. CDR3 bases: TGCAGCGCCCGGGACGGCGGGGGACAAGAGACCCAGTACTTC. It codes for CSARDGGGQETQYF. Supplemented by reference TRBV29-1 and TRBJ2-5, the full variable domain reads SAVISQKPSRDICQRGTSLTIQCQVDSQVTMMFWYRQQPGQSLTLIATANQGSEATYESGFVIDKFPISRPNLTFSTLTVSNMSPEDSSIYLCSARDGGGQETQYFGPGTRLLVL.